This T cell receptor beta chain originates from a study of radiation and T cells in renal cell carcinoma. A word on this clone: No antigen is known for it.

The time point denotes: baseline pretreatment blood. Treatment reported: 15 Gy SBRT to primary tumor, nephrectomy 4 weeks later. The tumor was a clear cell renal cell carcinoma. The V gene lost 5 bases and the J gene lost 2 bases, with 12 bases spanning the gap. The CDR3 totals 14 residues. Germline V gene sequence: CDR1 SNHLY, CDR2 FYNNEI. Clones were sequenced by immunoSEQ multiplex PCR, and TCRdb holds only the in-frame ones, with some missing. In the table there are approximately 94,000 clones, 82% of which are singletons. Study-wide points: From baseline, blood top tumor clonotypes peaked at 2 weeks post-radiation.

The sequenced sample was blood, obtained from a patient whose treatment included radiotherapy and nephrectomy. This clonotype was sampled from a man aged 60-69 years with renal cell carcinoma. This chain connects TRBV2 to TRBJ2-5; possibly TRBD1 for D (5 bases). The CDR3 coding sequence is TGTGCCAGCAGTAAAGGGGCTAGTCAAGAGACCCAGTACTTC. Translating gives CASSKGASQETQYF.